This TCR beta chain was sequenced during a study of CD8 T cells in Susac syndrome. TCR beta sequences were obtained from blood CD8+ and CD4+ T cells. In contrast to the negatively isolated CD8+ and CD4+ T cells, TEMRA cells were FACS-enriched. An input of about 0.5 to 1 ug of RNA was subjected to reverse transcription using random hexamers. Amplification of TCR beta CDR3 used immunoSEQ multiplex PCR across 54 Vbeta and 13 Jbeta. MiXCR, run by TCRdb on the immunoSEQ multiplex PCR reads, gives a single entry per CDR3 protein. The profile covers some 200,000 distinct CDR3 sequences, with 85% to 95% appearing a single time and about 0.1% taken by the ten largest. Trimming cost V 0 bases and J 7 bases, with 11 bases left between them. This CDR3 is built from 14 residues. The V gene's germline CDR1 is SGDLS and CDR2 YYNGEE. Overall study findings and caveats: Regarding the TCR sequencing and HLA analysis, the study admitted that a relatively small number of individuals were involved.

With respect to this clonotype: The antigen is not known.

This sequence originates from a human donor in good health. The chain links TRBV9 to TRBJ2-1, with a weak D call TRBD1 (6 bases). The sample consisted of CD4+ T cells from PBMCs. This chain's CDR3 is CASSVAIGGNEQFF. CDR3 in DNA: TGTGCCAGCAGCGTAGCTATAGGGGGAAATGAGCAGTTCTTC.